This T cell receptor (beta chain) was recovered during a study of T cells after yellow fever vaccination. Whole-study findings and limits: The booster response re-showed most primary clones: more than 95% CD4, 88% CD8. Some clonotypes, a small share, were shared between CD4 and CD8 compartments.

This CDR3 has 16 amino acids. Trimming removed 3 bases from V and 3 bases from J; junction bases left unmatched: 4. TCRdb redid the calling of the 5' RACE reads with MiXCR, one entry per CDR3 protein. The sample carries 550,000 to 750,000 distinct CDR3 sequences, about 13% recorded once. This clonotype turned up a few times. The antigen is unknown. Sequencing was performed on PBMCs, taken on the day of the yellow fever booster vaccination. This sequence originates from a man aged 30 to 45 who received the YFV17D yellow fever vaccine. The chain joins TRBV12-3 or TRBV12-4 to TRBJ2-5, with TRBD2 matching over 13 bases. CDR3 amino acids: CASSFGGLAGEETQYF. The CDR3 DNA reads as TGTGCCAGCAGTTTTGGAGGACTAGCGGGAGAAGAGACCCAGTACTTC.